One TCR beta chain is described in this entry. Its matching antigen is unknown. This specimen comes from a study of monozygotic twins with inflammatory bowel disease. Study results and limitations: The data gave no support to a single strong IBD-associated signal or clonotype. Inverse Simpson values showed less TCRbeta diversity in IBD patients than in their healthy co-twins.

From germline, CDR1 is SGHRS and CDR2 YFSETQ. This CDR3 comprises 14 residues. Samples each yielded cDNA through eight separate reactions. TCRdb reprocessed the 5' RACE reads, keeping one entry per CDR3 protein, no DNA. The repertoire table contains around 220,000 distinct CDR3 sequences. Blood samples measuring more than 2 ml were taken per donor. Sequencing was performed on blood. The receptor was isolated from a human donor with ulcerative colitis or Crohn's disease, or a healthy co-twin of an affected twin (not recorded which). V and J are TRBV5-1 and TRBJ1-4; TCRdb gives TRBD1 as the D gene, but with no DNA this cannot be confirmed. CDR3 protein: CASSSTGSQGELFF. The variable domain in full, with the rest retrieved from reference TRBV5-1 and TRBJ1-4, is KAGVTQTPRYLIKTRGQQVTLSCSPISGHRSVSWYQQTPGQGLQFLFEYFSETQRNKGNFPGRFSGRQFSNSRSEMNVSTLELGDSALYLCASSSTGSQGELFFGSGTQLSVL.